The 14 T cell receptor beta chains in this list originate from one sample, sequenced in a study of blood T cell repertoires in COVID-19. Measured with immunoSEQ multiplex PCR; TCRdb has only the in-frame clones, and not every one. The repertoire holds fewer than 200,000 clones, with just over 85% as singletons. The sequencing input was peripheral blood. All receptors derive from a man between 50 and 59 years old with active or convalescent COVID-19.

The rearrangement joins TRBV7-3 to TRBJ2-2; 13 nucleotides align to TRBD2. The V segment lost 5 bases and the J segment 0 bases; nucleotides outside the gene matches: 3. This CDR3 has 17 amino acids. CDR1 and CDR2 (germline): SGHTA, FQGTGA. CDR3 residues: CASSRLAGGPNTGELFF. CDR3 coding DNA: TGTGCCAGCAGCAGACTAGCGGGGGGCCCGAACACCGGGGAGCTGTTTTTT.

The rearrangement uses TRBV2 and TRBJ1-2; D unclear. V was shortened by 8 bases and J by 6 bases, with 10 bases between the two germline ends. The V gene's germline CDR1 is SNHLY and CDR2 FYNNEI. The CDR3 is 11 residues long. The CDR3 loop reads CASGEDDGYTF. As DNA, the CDR3 is TGTGCCAGCGGGGAGGACGATGGCTACACCTTC.

CDR3 nucleotides: TGTGCCACCAGCCCCCGCCATAGCGGGAAGGCTAGCTCCTACGAGCAGTACTTC. This encodes CATSPRHSGKASSYEQYF. The chain carries TRBV15 and TRBJ2-7, with 8 bases lining up with TRBD2. Trimming removed 5 bases from V and 0 bases from J; junction bases left unmatched: 15. The germline CDR1 and CDR2 sequences are LNHNV and YYDKDF (reference sequence). The CDR3 contains 18 residues.

The DNA for the CDR3 is TGCAGCGGAGGGACAGGGGGGAACATTCAGTACTTC. Amino acid sequence: CSGGTGGNIQYF. The chain joins TRBV29-1 to TRBJ2-4, with TRBD1 matching 11 bases. Germline loops: CDR1 SQVTM, CDR2 ANQGSEA. V trimming: 7 bases; J trimming: 7 bases; junction bases outside the gene matches: 3. The CDR3 spans 12 residues.

The V call is TRBV6-5, the J call TRBJ1-1; weak D call: TRBD1 (5 bases). The CDR3 spans 15 residues. Germline V gene sequence: CDR1 MNHEY, CDR2 SVGAGI. The V end lost 5 bases, the J end lost 11 bases, and 24 bases lay between the germline ends. The CDR3 DNA is TGTGCCAGCAGTCCCACCCCCCACGTGGCCAGGGTGGCTTTCTTT. It codes for CASSPTPHVARVAFF.

This chain joins TRBV6-1 and TRBJ1-1; D remains unclear. With 6 bases removed from V and 10 bases from J, the gap between germline ends came to 12 bases. Germline V CDR1 and CDR2: MNHNS, SASEGT. The CDR3 is 11 amino acids. CDR3 sequence: CASSIQTSAFF. In DNA, the CDR3 is TGTGCCAGCAGCATACAGACGTCAGCTTTCTTT.

J is TRBJ1-6 and V is TRBV6-5; tentatively, D is TRBD1 (6 bases). V lost 6 bases and J 12 bases, leaving 12 bases between the germline ends. CDR1 is MNHEY and CDR2 is SVGAGI in the germline V gene. The CDR3 contains 12 residues. CDR3 residues: CASRPQGRPLHF. The CDR3 coding sequence is TGTGCCAGCAGGCCACAGGGACGACCCCTCCACTTT.

This clone occurred a few times. As DNA, the CDR3 is TGTGCCAGCAGCTTTGACGGGAACTATGGCTACACCTTC. Translating it yields CASSFDGNYGYTF. This chain joins TRBV7-9 and TRBJ1-2; D remains ambiguous. Trimming removed 3 bases at V and 2 bases at J, with 7 bases between. The CDR3 consists of 13 residues. The V gene's germline CDR1 is SEHNR and CDR2 FQNEAQ (reference sequence).

V usage is TRBV5-3 and J usage is TRBJ2-7, with a possible D match to TRBD1 (5 bases). TRBV5-3 is annotated as an ORF whose role is uncertain. The CDR3 has 16 amino acids. The ends were cut back, 2 bases at V and 0 bases at J, with 15 bases in the middle. CDR3 DNA: TGTGCCAGAAGCTTCCCCTTGGGGCCCTACTCCTACGAGCAGTACTTC. Encoded protein: CARSFPLGPYSYEQYF.

This chain joins TRBV5-6 and TRBJ2-3, with 10 bases matching TRBD1. The CDR3 runs to 16 residues. J lost 6 bases, V lost 5 bases, and 12 bases had no gene match. CDR1 SGHDT and CDR2 YYEEEE come from the germline V gene. CDR3 region: CASSETGTGEWDTQYF. CDR3 DNA: TGTGCCAGCAGTGAAACCGGGACAGGGGAGTGGGATACGCAGTATTTT.

This chain joins TRBV27 and TRBJ1-1; D is possibly TRBD1 (5 bases). Germline CDR1 is MNHEY and CDR2 is SMNVEV (reference sequence). The CDR3 has 15 residues. V was cut by 1 base and J by 0 bases, with 9 bases left in between. This CDR3 reads CASSLFAGMNTEAFF. DNA of the CDR3: TGTGCCAGCAGTTTATTCGCAGGGATGAACACTGAAGCTTTCTTT.

The gene calls are TRBV24-1 and TRBJ2-1; TRBD2 agrees at 8 bases. The V and J ends lost 5 bases and 0 bases, in that order; junction bases with no gene match: 14. Per germline, CDR1 KGHDR and CDR2 SFDVKD. There are 19 residues in the CDR3. The CDR3 loop reads CATSGLLAGGTSSYNEQFF. The CDR3 DNA sequence: TGTGCCACCAGTGGATTGTTAGCTGGAGGGACTAGCTCCTACAATGAGCAGTTCTTC.

J is TRBJ2-5 and V is TRBV4-2, with 13 nucleotides matching TRBD2. V shed 5 bases, J shed 4 bases, and the junction held 10 bases outside the gene matches. The CDR3 runs 17 residues. Germline CDR1 is LGHNA and CDR2 is YNFKEQ. CDR3 in DNA: TGTGCCAGCAGCGAGGGACTAGCGGGGCCCCTAGGAGAGACCCAGTACTTC. Its protein is CASSEGLAGPLGETQYF.

V usage is TRBV5-4 and J usage is TRBJ2-1; 11 nucleotides line up with TRBD2. The CDR3 totals 17 residues. V dropped 5 bases and J dropped 2; count of bases not matched to a gene: 9. Germline CDR1 reads SGHNT; CDR2 reads YYREEE (reference sequence). CDR3 DNA: TGTGCCAGCAGTCATACTAGCGGGAGAACCGCCTACAATGAGCAGTTCTTC. This translates into CASSHTSGRTAYNEQFF.